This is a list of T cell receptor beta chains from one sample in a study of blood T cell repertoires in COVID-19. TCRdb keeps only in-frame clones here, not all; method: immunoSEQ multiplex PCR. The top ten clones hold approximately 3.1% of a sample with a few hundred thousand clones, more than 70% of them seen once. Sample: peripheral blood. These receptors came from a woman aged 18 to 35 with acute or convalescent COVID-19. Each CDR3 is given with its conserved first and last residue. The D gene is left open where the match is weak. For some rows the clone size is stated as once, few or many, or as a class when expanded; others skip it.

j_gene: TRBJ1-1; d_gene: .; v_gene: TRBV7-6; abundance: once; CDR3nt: TGTGCCAGCAGCTTTACGTCGAAACCTTACCCCAGGGCTTTCTTT; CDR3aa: CASSFTSKPYPRAFF
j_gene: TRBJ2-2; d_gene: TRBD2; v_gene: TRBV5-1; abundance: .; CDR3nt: TGCGCCAGCAGCTCAATAGGTACTAGCGGGAGGGCCTTGGATACCGGGGAGCTGTTTTTT; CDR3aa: CASSSIGTSGRALDTGELFF
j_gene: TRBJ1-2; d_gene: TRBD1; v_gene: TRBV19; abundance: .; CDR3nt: TGTGCCAGTAGTATGGATCAGGGACAGGGGCTTTTTGGCTATGGCTACACCTTC; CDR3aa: CASSMDQGQGLFGYGYTF
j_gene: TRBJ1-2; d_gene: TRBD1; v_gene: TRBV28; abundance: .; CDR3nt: TGTGCCAGCAGTAGCACAAGAACAGGGGGTGATGGCTACACCTTC; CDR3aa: CASSSTRTGGDGYTF
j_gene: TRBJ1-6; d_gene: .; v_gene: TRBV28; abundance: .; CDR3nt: TGTGCCAGCAGTTTAGTAGGGCATTTGGGGCCAATGGCACCCCTCCACTTT; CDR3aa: CASSLVGHLGPMAPLHF
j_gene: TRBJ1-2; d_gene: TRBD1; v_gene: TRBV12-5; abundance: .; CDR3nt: TGTGCTAGTGGTTGGGGGACAGGGAGAGGCTACACCTTC; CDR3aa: CASGWGTGRGYTF
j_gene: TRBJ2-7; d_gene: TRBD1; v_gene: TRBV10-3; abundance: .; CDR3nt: TGTGCCATCAGCGGGACAGGGATACAGGACGAGCAGTACTTC; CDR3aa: CAISGTGIQDEQYF
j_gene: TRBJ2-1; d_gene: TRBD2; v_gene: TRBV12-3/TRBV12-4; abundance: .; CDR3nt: TGTGCCAGCAAGGGGGGACTAGCCAATGAGCAGTTCTTC; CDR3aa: CASKGGLANEQFF
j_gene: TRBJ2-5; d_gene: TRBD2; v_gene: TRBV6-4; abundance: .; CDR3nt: TGTGCCAGCAGTGAGACCGGGACTAGGCAGGAGACCCAGTACTTC; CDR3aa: CASSETGTRQETQYF
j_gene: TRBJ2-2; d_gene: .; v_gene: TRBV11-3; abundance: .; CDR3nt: TGTGCCAGCAGCTTTGGCAGGGCGAACACCGGGGAGCTGTTTTTT; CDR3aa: CASSFGRANTGELFF
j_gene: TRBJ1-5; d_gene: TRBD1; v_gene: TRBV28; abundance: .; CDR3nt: TGTGCCAGCACCCAACAGGGGGGAAGCAATCAGCCCCAGCATTTT; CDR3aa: CASTQQGGSNQPQHF
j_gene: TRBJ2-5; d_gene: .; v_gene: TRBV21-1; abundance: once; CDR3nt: TGTGCCAGCAGCGAAAACGGGGGAGAGACCCAGTACTTC; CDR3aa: CASSENGGETQYF
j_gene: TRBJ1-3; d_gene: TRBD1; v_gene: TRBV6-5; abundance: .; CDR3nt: TGTGCCAGCAGACAGACAGGGTACTCTGGAAACACCATATATTTT; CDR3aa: CASRQTGYSGNTIYF
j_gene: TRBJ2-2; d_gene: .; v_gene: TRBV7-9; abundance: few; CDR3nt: TGTGCCAACCCCCCCTTTAGCGCCCAAAAACTAAACACCGGGGAGCTGTTTTTT; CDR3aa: CANPPFSAQKLNTGELFF
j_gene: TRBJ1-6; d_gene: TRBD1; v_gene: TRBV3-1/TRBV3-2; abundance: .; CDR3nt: TGTGCCAGCAGCCCTCGCAGGGGGGCATCACCCCTCCACTTT; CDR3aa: CASSPRRGASPLHF
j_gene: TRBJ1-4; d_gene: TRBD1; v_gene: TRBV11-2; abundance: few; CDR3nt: TGTGCCAGCAGCTTAGGGGACAGGGGATCTAATGAAAAACTGTTTTTT; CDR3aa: CASSLGDRGSNEKLFF
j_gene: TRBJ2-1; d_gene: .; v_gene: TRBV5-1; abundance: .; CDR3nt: TGCGCCAGCAGCCTGGAAGGAGGGCCTGGGAATGAGCAGTTCTTC; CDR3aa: CASSLEGGPGNEQFF
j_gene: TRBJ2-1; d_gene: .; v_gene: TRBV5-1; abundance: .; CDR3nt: TGCGCCAGCAGCTTTCGCGGAAACTCCTACAATGAGCAGTTCTTC; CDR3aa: CASSFRGNSYNEQFF
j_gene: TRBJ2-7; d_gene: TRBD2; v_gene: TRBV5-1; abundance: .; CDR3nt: TGCGCCAGCAGCTTGGACCTAGCGGCCTCCTACGAGCAGTACTTC; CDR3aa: CASSLDLAASYEQYF
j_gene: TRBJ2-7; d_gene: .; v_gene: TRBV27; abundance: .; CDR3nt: TGTGCCAGCAGTTTCCCCGGGGGTGACGAGCAGTACTTC; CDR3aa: CASSFPGGDEQYF
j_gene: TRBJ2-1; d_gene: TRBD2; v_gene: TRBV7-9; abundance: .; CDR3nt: TGTGCCAGCAGCTTGACTAGCGGGTCCTATGAGCAGTTCTTC; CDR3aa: CASSLTSGSYEQFF
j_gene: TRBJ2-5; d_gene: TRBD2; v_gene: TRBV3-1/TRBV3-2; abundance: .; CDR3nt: TGTGCCAGCAGCCCACGGACTAGCGGGAGGGGATTAGAGACCCAGTACTTC; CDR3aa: CASSPRTSGRGLETQYF
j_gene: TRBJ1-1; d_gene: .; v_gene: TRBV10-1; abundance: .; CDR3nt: TGCGCCAGCAGCTTGTGGGGGCACGCTTTCTTT; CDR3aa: CASSLWGHAFF
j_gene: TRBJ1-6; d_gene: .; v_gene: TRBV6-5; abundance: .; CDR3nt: TGTGCCAGCGGCCCAGGGGCGGAAGTTTCACCCCTCCACTTT; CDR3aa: CASGPGAEVSPLHF
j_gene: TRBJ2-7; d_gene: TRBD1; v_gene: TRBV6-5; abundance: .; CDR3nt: TGTGCCAGCAGTCCAGGGGACAGTGCCTACGAGCAGTACTTC; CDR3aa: CASSPGDSAYEQYF
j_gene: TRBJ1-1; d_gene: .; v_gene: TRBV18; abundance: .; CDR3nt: TGTGCCAGCTCACGGGGCTTGAACACTGAAGCTTTCTTT; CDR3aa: CASSRGLNTEAFF